These 24 T cell receptor beta chains share one sample of origin, sequenced in a study of T cell responses to AZD1222 COVID-19 vaccine. The method was immunoSEQ multiplex PCR; TCRdb's version includes in-frame clones alone and lacks a portion of them. The table has fewer than 150,000 clones, 80% to 95% seen once; the top ten hold 2.5% to 4%. The source material was peripheral blood, sampled on day 0 of AZD1222 vaccination. The origin of the receptors is an adult in good health.

This sequence joins TRBV27 and TRBJ2-1; TRBD1 matches at 11 bases. The V gene end was trimmed by 6 bases and the J gene end by 7 bases; junction bases not matched to a gene: 5. From germline, CDR1 is MNHEY and CDR2 SMNVEV (reference sequence). The CDR3 runs to 14 residues. The CDR3 loop is CASRMDRGPNEQFF. In DNA form, the CDR3 reads TGTGCCAGCAGAATGGACAGGGGGCCGAATGAGCAGTTCTTC.

The CDR3 loop is CASSLTGTINSPLHF. CDR3 DNA sequence: TGTGCCAGCAGTTTAACCGGGACAATAAATTCACCCCTCCACTTT. The chain uses TRBV27 and TRBJ1-6; tentative D call: TRBD1 (6 bases). Per germline, CDR1 MNHEY and CDR2 SMNVEV (reference sequence). The CDR3 spans 15 residues. V dropped 2 bases and J dropped 7 bases, with 12 bases sitting between them.

This clone was observed a few times. The genes are TRBV6-5 and TRBJ2-7; 12 nucleotides line up with TRBD1. The V segment lost 5 bases and the J segment 7 bases; nucleotides outside the gene matches: 6. Germline CDR1 is MNHEY and CDR2 is SVGAGI. The CDR3 contains 14 residues. The DNA for the CDR3 is TGTGCCAGCAGTAAGGGACAGGGGGCCTGGGAGCAGTACTTC. This gives the protein CASSKGQGAWEQYF.

The genes are TRBV30 and TRBJ2-7; TRBD2 matches 10 bases. Germline V gene lookup returns CDR1 GTSNPN and CDR2 SVGIG (reference sequence). Trimming cost V 1 base and J 3 bases; bases outside gene matches: 12. The CDR3 length is 17 residues. The CDR3 DNA reads TGTGCCTGGAGTGCCCTTCCGGGACTAGCGAGAGTCTACGAGCAGTACTTC. Its protein product is CAWSALPGLARVYEQYF. The full variable domain, completed using reference TRBV30 and TRBJ2-7, is SQTIHQWPATLVQPVGSPLSLECTVEGTSNPNLYWYRQAAGRGLQLLFYSVGIGQISSEVPQNLSASRPQDRQFILSSKKLLLSDSGFYLCAWSALPGLARVYEQYFGPGTRLTVT.

The rearrangement uses TRBV9 and TRBJ2-5, with D unresolved. The CDR3 extends over 15 amino acids. Deletions cut 0 bases from V and 4 bases from J, with 13 bases between. Germline CDR1 is SGDLS and CDR2 is YYNGEE. This CDR3 is CASSVGPTAGETQYF. The CDR3 DNA is TGTGCCAGCAGCGTAGGACCCACGGCTGGAGAGACCCAGTACTTC.

The chain joins TRBV7-2 to TRBJ1-2, with 9 positions matching TRBD1. The germline V gene has CDR1 SGHTA and CDR2 FQGNSA. This CDR3 has 14 residues. V lost 5 bases and J lost 3; bases outside the gene matches: 4. CDR3 coding DNA: TGTGCCAGCAGCATACAGGGGGCGGACTATGGCTACACCTTC. Its translation: CASSIQGADYGYTF.

The chain joins TRBV10-2 to TRBJ2-7; the match to TRBD1 covers 7 bases. The J segment lost 2 bases and the V segment lost 8 bases, leaving 9 bases of the junction unmatched. CDR3 length: 14 amino acids. Looked up from germline, CDR1 is WSHSY and CDR2 is SAAADI. This chain's CDR3 is CASCPTGTAYEQYF. The CDR3 DNA sequence: TGCGCCAGCTGCCCTACAGGGACAGCCTACGAGCAGTACTTC.

V and J are TRBV2 and TRBJ2-5; no firm D call. The germline CDR1 and CDR2 sequences are SNHLY and FYNNEI. The CDR3 has 15 residues. Trimming stripped 7 bases from V and 5 bases from J, with 20 bases between. CDR3 nucleotide sequence: TGTGCCAGCAAAAACCCCCCGGGTCTCGGGGAGACCCAGTACTTC. Its translation: CASKNPPGLGETQYF.

V and J are TRBV10-3 and TRBJ1-4; possibly TRBD1 for D (5 bases). This CDR3 contains 17 residues. Trimming pared 2 bases from V and 3 bases from J, leaving 16 bases between. CDR1 and CDR2 from the germline V gene are ENHRY and SYGVKD. The CDR3 reads CAISERGPGSANEKLFF. The DNA of the CDR3 is TGTGCCATCAGTGAGCGGGGACCAGGGTCAGCTAATGAAAAACTGTTTTTT.

The chain recombines TRBV28 with TRBJ2-1; TRBD2 is a possible D gene (5 bases). The germline V gene has CDR1 MDHEN and CDR2 SYDVKM. The CDR3 totals 11 residues. V was cut by 2 bases and J by 10 bases, with 6 bases left in between. The CDR3 protein is CASSLRLEQFF. As DNA, the CDR3 is TGTGCCAGCAGTTTACGACTAGAGCAGTTCTTC.

The rearrangement links TRBV28 to TRBJ1-2; 9 nucleotides match TRBD1. Germline CDR1 is MDHEN and CDR2 is SYDVKM. After removal of 6 bases from V and 5 bases from J, the junction contained 10 bases not matched to a gene. The CDR3 has 15 amino acids. The CDR3: CASSRTDRGWYGYTF. DNA of the CDR3: TGTGCCAGCAGCCGCACCGACAGGGGGTGGTATGGCTACACCTTC.

The rearrangement joins TRBV28 to TRBJ2-7; TRBD1 agrees at 11 bases. The CDR3 has 15 amino acids. Looked up from germline, CDR1 is MDHEN and CDR2 is SYDVKM. V was clipped by 5 bases and J by 6 bases; unmatched bases: 9. The CDR3 loop reads CASSTRTGGTVEQYF. In nucleotides, the CDR3 is TGTGCCAGCAGTACGAGGACAGGGGGCACGGTCGAGCAGTACTTC. The whole variable domain, remainder taken from reference TRBV28 and TRBJ2-7, is DVKVTQSSRYLVKRTGEKVFLECVQDMDHENMFWYRQDPGLGLRLIYFSYDVKMKEKGDIPEGYSVSREKKERFSLILESASTNQTSMYLCASSTRTGGTVEQYFGPGTRLTVT.

The V and J genes are TRBV7-9 and TRBJ2-1; no clear D gene. Trimming stripped 2 bases from V and 5 bases from J, with 10 bases between. The CDR3 has 14 residues. Germline V gene lookup returns CDR1 SEHNR and CDR2 FQNEAQ (reference sequence). The CDR3 reads CASSLRPVDNEQFF. CDR3 nucleotides: TGTGCCAGCAGCTTAAGGCCCGTCGACAATGAGCAGTTCTTC.

The V and J genes are TRBV10-1 and TRBJ1-5; no clear D. Germline loops: CDR1 WNHNN, CDR2 SYGVQD (reference sequence). Trimming left V 9 bases short and J 9 bases short, with 12 bases between. The CDR3 is 11 residues long. CDR3 protein: CARIIVWPQHF. The CDR3 region has the DNA TGCGCCAGAATTATCGTGTGGCCCCAGCATTTT.

As DNA, the CDR3 is TGTGCCAGCAGTTACCGGGCCGGTCCCGAGCAGTACTTC. Protein: CASSYRAGPEQYF. The gene calls are TRBV6-5 and TRBJ2-7; D remains ambiguous. The CDR3 is 13 residues long. Germline CDR1 MNHEY, CDR2 SVGAGI. V lost 2 bases, J lost 6 bases, and 11 bases lay in between.

This clone occurred once. The chain is built from TRBV19 and TRBJ2-7, with 9 bases identical to TRBD1. Trimming removed 5 bases from V and 3 bases from J; junction bases left unmatched: 5. This CDR3 is 14 amino acids long. From germline, CDR1 is LNHDA and CDR2 SQIVND (reference sequence). CDR3 nucleotides: TGTGCCAGTAGTCCGGGACAGGGTGGCTACGAGCAGTACTTC. This encodes CASSPGQGGYEQYF.

This clone showed up just once. The chain recombines TRBV5-1 with TRBJ1-1; TRBD1 might be the D (6 bases). V was shortened by 3 bases and J by 2 bases, with 11 bases between the two germline ends. The germline gives CDR1 SGHRS, CDR2 YFSETQ. The CDR3 is made up of 14 amino acids. CDR3 coding DNA: TGCGCCAGCAGCTCGGGACACCCCAACACTGAAGCTTTCTTT. It translates to CASSSGHPNTEAFF.

The chain combines TRBV28 with TRBJ2-1; 9 bases fit TRBD1. This CDR3 contains 16 residues. Germline V gives CDR1 MDHEN, CDR2 SYDVKM. The junction had 10 bases not matched to a gene; V was cut back by 3 bases and J by 7 bases. The CDR3 nucleotides read TGTGCCAGCAGTTTTAGGCGGGACAGGGTGGTTAATGAGCAGTTCTTC. Translated: CASSFRRDRVVNEQFF.

This clone was counted a few times. This chain links TRBV2 with TRBJ2-7; possibly TRBD2 for D (5 bases). Deletions cut 6 bases from V and 7 bases from J, with 16 bases between. The CDR3 covers 13 residues. CDR1 is SNHLY, CDR2 FYNNEI, per germline. DNA for the CDR3: TGTGCCAGCAGCGGCCTGCTATCGGGGGAGCAGTACTTC. It translates to CASSGLLSGEQYF.

The chain carries TRBV5-4 and TRBJ2-1, with a possible D match to TRBD1 (6 bases). The CDR3 is 14 amino acids. Trimming shortened V by 0 bases and J by 4 bases, and 8 bases separated the two germline ends. Looked up from germline, CDR1 is SGHNT and CDR2 is YYREEE (reference sequence). The CDR3 coding sequence is TGTGCCAGCAGCTTGGGACAGGTTTACAATGAGCAGTTCTTC. This translates into CASSLGQVYNEQFF.

V gene TRBV27 combines with J gene TRBJ2-1; 10 bases fit TRBD2. The CDR3 has 14 residues. V trimming: 8 bases; J trimming: 8 bases; junction bases outside the gene matches: 9. Germline loops: CDR1 MNHEY, CDR2 SMNVEV (reference sequence). CDR3 region: CASQASGSGDEQFF. The CDR3 coding sequence is TGTGCCAGCCAGGCTAGCGGGAGTGGGGATGAGCAGTTCTTC.

The V and J genes are TRBV6-2 or TRBV6-3 and TRBJ2-7; D remains ambiguous. Between the trimmed V and J ends, which lost 5 bases and 2 bases, there was a span of 7 bases. Per germline, CDR1 MNHEY and CDR2 SVGEGT. The CDR3 covers 12 residues. In DNA form, the CDR3 reads TGTGCCAGCAGTAAGGGCACCTACGAGCAGTACTTC. This translates into CASSKGTYEQYF.

The chain joins TRBV19 to TRBJ1-1; 7 bases align to TRBD1. With 5 bases clipped from V and 3 bases from J, the junction kept 3 bases outside the gene matches. CDR3 length equals 13 residues. The germline V gene has CDR1 LNHDA and CDR2 SQIVND (reference sequence). Here the CDR3 DNA reads TGTGCCAGTAGTTGGGACAGAGACACTGAAGCTTTCTTT. This encodes CASSWDRDTEAFF.

The chain uses TRBV12-3 or TRBV12-4 and TRBJ2-5; D is uncertain. With 1 base removed from V and 5 bases from J, the gap between germline ends came to 5 bases. The CDR3 length is 12 residues. The chain's CDR3 is CASSLDVETQYF. In DNA, the CDR3 is TGTGCCAGCAGTTTAGATGTGGAGACCCAGTACTTC.